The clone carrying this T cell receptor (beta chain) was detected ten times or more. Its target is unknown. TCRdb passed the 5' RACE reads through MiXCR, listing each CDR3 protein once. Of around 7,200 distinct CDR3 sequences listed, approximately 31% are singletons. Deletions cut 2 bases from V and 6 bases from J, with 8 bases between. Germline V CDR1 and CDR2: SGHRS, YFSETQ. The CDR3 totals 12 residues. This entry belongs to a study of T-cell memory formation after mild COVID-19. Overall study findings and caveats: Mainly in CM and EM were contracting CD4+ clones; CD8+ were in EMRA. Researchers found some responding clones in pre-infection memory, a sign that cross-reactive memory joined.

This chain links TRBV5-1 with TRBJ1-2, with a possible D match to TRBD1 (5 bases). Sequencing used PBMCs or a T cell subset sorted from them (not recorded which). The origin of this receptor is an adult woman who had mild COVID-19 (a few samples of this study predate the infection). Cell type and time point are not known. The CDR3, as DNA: TGCGCCAGCAGCTTAGGAGGGGATGGCTACACCTTC. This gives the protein CASSLGGDGYTF. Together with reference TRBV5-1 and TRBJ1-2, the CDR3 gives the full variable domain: KAGVTQTPRYLIKTRGQQVTLSCSPISGHRSVSWYQQTPGQGLQFLFEYFSETQRNKGNFPGRFSGRQFSNSRSEMNVSTLELGDSALYLCASSLGGDGYTFGSGTRLTVV.